The source of this T cell receptor (beta chain) is a study of blood T cell repertoires in COVID-19. About the research overall: Donors in the United States, Italy and Spain gave samples during acute or convalescent COVID-19. T cells, B-cell-depleted T cells, or PBMCs provided the cDNA or gDNA that served as material.

The CDR3 extends over 14 amino acids. Trimming removed 1 base at V and 4 bases at J, with 10 bases between. Per the germline V gene, CDR1 is LNHDA and CDR2 is SQIVND (reference sequence). Sequenced by immunoSEQ multiplex PCR; TCRdb stores in-frame clones only, minus some. The sample has about 260,000 clones, 85% to 90% seen once. The rearrangement uses TRBV19 and TRBJ1-2; the D is unclear. The source material was PBMCs or T cells enriched from blood (not recorded which). This sequence originates from a woman in her late teens or twenties who had recovered from COVID-19. As DNA, the CDR3 is TGTGCCAGTAGTATAGGGATCGGACTCTATGGCTACACCTTC. Amino acids: CASSIGIGLYGYTF. The full variable domain, completed using reference TRBV19 and TRBJ1-2, is DGGITQSPKYLFRKEGQNVTLSCEQNLNHDAMYWYRQDPGQGLRLIYYSQIVNDFQKGDIAEGYSVSREKKESFPLTVTSAQKNPTAFYLCASSIGIGLYGYTFGSGTRLTVV.